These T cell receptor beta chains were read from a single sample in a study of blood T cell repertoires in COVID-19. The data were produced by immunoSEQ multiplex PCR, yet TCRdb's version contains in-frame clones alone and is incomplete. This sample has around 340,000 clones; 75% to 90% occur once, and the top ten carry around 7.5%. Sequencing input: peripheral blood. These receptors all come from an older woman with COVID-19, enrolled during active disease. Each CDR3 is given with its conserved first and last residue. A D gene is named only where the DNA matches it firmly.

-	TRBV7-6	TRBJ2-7	TGTGCCAGCAGCATAGGTCTAGGAGGCAACGAGCAGTACTTC	CASSIGLGGNEQYF
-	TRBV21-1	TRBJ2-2	TGTGCCAGCAGCAAAAGGCCCGTTCTAGGGGTGGAAAGGGGGGAGCTGTTTTTT	CASSKRPVLGVERGELFF
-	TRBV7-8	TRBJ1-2	TGTGCCAGCAGCTTAGATACGGGGGACTATGGCTACACCTTC	CASSLDTGDYGYTF
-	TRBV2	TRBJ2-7	TGTGCCAGCAGTACAAGTACCTACGAGCAGTACTTC	CASSTSTYEQYF
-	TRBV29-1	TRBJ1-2	TGCAGCGTAGACCCGGGGGTCTATGGCTACACCTTC	CSVDPGVYGYTF
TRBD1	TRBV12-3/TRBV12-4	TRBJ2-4	TGTGCCAGCAGCCCTCAGGGGGACATTCAGTACTTC	CASSPQGDIQYF
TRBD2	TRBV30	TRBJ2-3	TGTGCCTGGAGTTTTACTAGCGGAGGGGCAGATACGCAGTATTTT	CAWSFTSGGADTQYF
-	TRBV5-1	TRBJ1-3	TGCGCCAGCAGCTTGGCATCAGCGAGCTCTGGAAACACCATATATTTT	CASSLASASSGNTIYF
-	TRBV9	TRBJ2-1	TGTGCCAGCAGCGTATTTCCAGGCGAGCAGTTCTTC	CASSVFPGEQFF
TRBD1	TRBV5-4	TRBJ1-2	TGTGCCAGCAGCAGAGCGACCGGGACAGTAGCTAACTATGGCTACACCTTC	CASSRATGTVANYGYTF
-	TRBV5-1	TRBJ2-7	TGCGCCAGCAACGGGGACTACGAGCAGTACTTC	CASNGDYEQYF
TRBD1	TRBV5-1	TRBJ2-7	TGCGCCAGCAGCTTGGTCGGGACAGGGGGCTACGAGCAGTACTTC	CASSLVGTGGYEQYF